A selection of T cell receptor beta chains follows, all from one sample in a study of radiation and T cells in renal cell carcinoma. Some clones are missing from TCRdb's copy, which holds only in-frame ones; the method was immunoSEQ multiplex PCR. The data contain some 120,000 clones, roughly 77% of them singletons. The sample here was blood, taken from a patient whose treatment included radiotherapy and nephrectomy. These receptor sequences come from a woman aged 55-75 years with renal cell carcinoma. CDR3s include the opening cysteine and the closing phenylalanine or tryptophan. The D gene is left open where the match is weak. The size entry is marked missing in some rows and otherwise reads once, few, many or a size class.

NA	TRBV7-8	TRBD2	TRBJ2-3	CASSLTGGDTQYF	TGTGCCAGCAGCTTAACGGGGGGAGATACGCAGTATTTT
NA	TRBV28	TRBD2	TRBJ2-7	CASSLGLAGSSYEQYF	TGTGCCAGCAGTCTCGGACTAGCGGGAAGCTCCTACGAGCAGTACTTC
few	TRBV2	NA	TRBJ1-1	CATSLIETGDSEAFF	TGTGCCACTTCGCTTATAGAGACCGGGGACTCTGAAGCTTTCTTT
few	TRBV28	NA	TRBJ1-5	CATRRGVGQPQHF	TGTGCCACCCGGAGGGGGGTGGGACAGCCCCAGCATTTT
NA	TRBV28	NA	TRBJ1-4	CASKGRPATNEKLFF	TGTGCCAGCAAAGGCAGACCTGCAACTAATGAAAAACTGTTTTTT
NA	TRBV5-4	NA	TRBJ2-2	CASSLQGRNTGELFF	TGTGCCAGCAGCTTGCAGGGACGGAACACCGGGGAGCTGTTTTTT
NA	TRBV11-2	TRBD1	TRBJ1-2	CASSLDRKGTGVYGYTF	TGTGCCAGCAGCTTAGATCGTAAGGGGACAGGGGTGTATGGCTACACCTTC
NA	TRBV18	NA	TRBJ1-1	CASSPATEAGGAFF	TGTGCCAGCTCACCAGCCACTGAAGCGGGTGGAGCTTTCTTT
NA	TRBV11-2	TRBD2	TRBJ2-3	CASSSSGGAFGSTDTQYF	TGTGCCAGCAGCTCAAGCGGGGGGGCTTTCGGAAGCACAGATACGCAGTATTTT
NA	TRBV6-5	NA	TRBJ1-2	CASSEDSYGYTF	TGTGCCAGCAGTGAGGACTCCTATGGCTACACCTTC
NA	TRBV6-5	NA	TRBJ1-5	CASRGGYNQPQHF	TGTGCCAGCAGAGGGGGGTACAATCAGCCCCAGCATTTT
once	TRBV27	TRBD1	TRBJ1-3	CASSSGQGAGNTIYF	TGTGCCAGCAGTTCGGGACAGGGGGCTGGAAACACCATATATTTT
NA	TRBV19	TRBD1	TRBJ1-3	CASSLTGGHSGNTIYF	TGTGCCAGTAGTCTCACAGGGGGCCACTCTGGAAACACCATATATTTT
NA	TRBV4-1	TRBD1	TRBJ1-5	CASSPSGTGVTGNQPQHF	TGCGCCAGCAGCCCGTCCGGGACAGGGGTTACGGGCAATCAGCCCCAGCATTTT
NA	TRBV5-4	TRBD1	TRBJ1-2	CASSFSTGDHGYTF	TGTGCCAGCAGCTTTTCTACAGGGGACCATGGCTACACCTTC
NA	TRBV7-2	TRBD1	TRBJ1-1	CASSLAGGQGTEAFF	TGTGCCAGCAGCTTGGCCGGGGGACAGGGGACTGAAGCTTTCTTT
NA	TRBV9	NA	TRBJ1-1	CASSVGRMNTEAFF	TGTGCCAGCAGCGTGGGCCGGATGAACACTGAAGCTTTCTTT
NA	TRBV9	NA	TRBJ2-2	CASSVVSDAGELFF	TGTGCCAGCAGCGTAGTTTCAGACGCCGGGGAGCTGTTTTTT
NA	TRBV19	NA	TRBJ2-2	CASSPRGGTGELFF	TGTGCCAGTAGTCCACGGGGAGGCACCGGGGAGCTGTTTTTT
NA	TRBV5-1	NA	TRBJ2-2	CASSLQVGNPGELFF	TGCGCCAGCAGCTTGCAAGTAGGGAACCCCGGGGAGCTGTTTTTT
NA	TRBV5-8	TRBD1	TRBJ2-2	CASSTVTGLTGELFF	TGTGCCAGCAGTACGGTGACAGGGTTGACCGGGGAGCTGTTTTTT
NA	TRBV7-9	NA	TRBJ1-1	CASASGQGHTEAFF	TGTGCCAGCGCATCCGGGCAGGGTCACACTGAAGCTTTCTTT
NA	TRBV7-9	TRBD1	TRBJ2-7	CASSYDRGYYEQYF	TGTGCCAGCAGCTATGACAGGGGCTACTACGAGCAGTACTTC
NA	TRBV6-1	NA	TRBJ2-7	CASNYRDAAYYEQYF	TGTGCCAGCAACTACCGGGACGCAGCATATTACGAGCAGTACTTC
NA	TRBV18	TRBD1	TRBJ2-7	CASSPFLGQGSYEQYF	TGTGCCAGCTCACCATTTCTTGGACAGGGTTCCTACGAGCAGTACTTC
NA	TRBV27	TRBD2	TRBJ2-2	CASRSGGARELFF	TGTGCCAGCAGGAGCGGGGGGGCCCGGGAGCTGTTTTTT
NA	TRBV9	NA	TRBJ2-2	CASSVEESHTGELFF	TGTGCCAGCAGCGTTGAAGAGAGCCACACCGGGGAGCTGTTTTTT
once	TRBV19	NA	TRBJ2-1	CAIGVGPYNEQFF	TGTGCCATTGGGGTGGGTCCCTACAATGAGCAGTTCTTC
NA	TRBV5-1	NA	TRBJ2-5	CASSLESRGQETQYF	TGCGCCAGCAGCTTGGAGAGTAGGGGGCAAGAGACCCAGTACTTC
NA	TRBV18	TRBD1	TRBJ1-2	CASSPYGQGANYGYTF	TGTGCCAGCTCACCATACGGACAGGGGGCGAACTATGGCTACACCTTC
once	TRBV9	NA	TRBJ1-3	CASSVDLGVGNTIYF	TGTGCCAGCAGCGTAGACTTAGGGGTCGGAAACACCATATATTTT
NA	TRBV7-2	TRBD1	TRBJ2-3	CASNFPDRGPDTQYF	TGTGCCAGCAACTTCCCCGACAGGGGGCCCGATACGCAGTATTTT
NA	TRBV30	NA	TRBJ1-5	CAWGPNPQHF	TGTGCCTGGGGTCCCAATCCCCAGCATTTT
NA	TRBV10-3	NA	TRBJ1-3	CAISDRHPGSGNTIYF	TGTGCCATCAGTGACCGACACCCGGGGAGCGGAAACACCATATATTTT
NA	TRBV19	TRBD2	TRBJ2-5	CASSIAGGRVETQYF	TGTGCCAGTAGTATAGCGGGAGGGCGAGTAGAGACCCAGTACTTC
NA	TRBV19	TRBD2	TRBJ2-5	CASSRAGRGETQYF	TGTGCCAGTAGTAGAGCAGGGAGGGGAGAGACCCAGTACTTC
NA	TRBV10-3	TRBD1	TRBJ1-4	CAIRGQGTNEKLFF	TGTGCCATCAGGGGACAGGGAACTAATGAAAAACTGTTTTTT
NA	TRBV29-1	TRBD2	TRBJ2-3	CSEWEGSTDTQYF	TGCAGCGAATGGGAGGGGAGCACAGATACGCAGTATTTT
NA	TRBV9	NA	TRBJ2-3	CASSATTVVSTDTQYF	TGTGCCAGCAGCGCGACGACAGTTGTTAGCACAGATACGCAGTATTTT
NA	TRBV2	NA	TRBJ1-3	CASSEDGPTSGNTIYF	TGTGCCAGCAGTGAAGACGGGCCGACCTCTGGAAACACCATATATTTT
few	TRBV30	NA	TRBJ1-2	CAWSVGADNYGYTF	TGTGCCTGGAGTGTGGGAGCGGATAACTATGGCTACACCTTC
once	TRBV15	TRBD2	TRBJ2-3	CATSSRPEEREGRDTQYF	TGTGCCACCAGCAGTCGACCGGAGGAGCGGGAGGGCCGCGATACGCAGTATTTT
NA	TRBV4-3	TRBD2	TRBJ2-1	CASSQGLAVVNEQFF	TGCGCCAGCAGCCAAGGACTAGCGGTAGTCAATGAGCAGTTCTTC
NA	TRBV27	NA	TRBJ2-7	CASSIKGFNDEQYF	TGTGCCAGCAGCATAAAGGGTTTCAACGACGAGCAGTACTTC
NA	TRBV9	NA	TRBJ2-1	CASSPQPGLNEQFF	TGTGCCAGCAGCCCCCAGCCGGGACTCAATGAGCAGTTCTTC
NA	TRBV10-1	TRBD1	TRBJ2-3	CASSSGTGGADTQYF	TGCGCCAGCAGCTCCGGGACAGGAGGGGCAGATACGCAGTATTTT
NA	TRBV9	TRBD1	TRBJ1-2	CASSPGGGSGYTF	TGTGCCAGCAGCCCAGGGGGGGGTTCTGGCTACACCTTC
NA	TRBV10-3	TRBD1	TRBJ1-3	CAIFSGTGASGNTIYF	TGTGCCATCTTCTCCGGGACAGGGGCCTCTGGAAACACCATATATTTT